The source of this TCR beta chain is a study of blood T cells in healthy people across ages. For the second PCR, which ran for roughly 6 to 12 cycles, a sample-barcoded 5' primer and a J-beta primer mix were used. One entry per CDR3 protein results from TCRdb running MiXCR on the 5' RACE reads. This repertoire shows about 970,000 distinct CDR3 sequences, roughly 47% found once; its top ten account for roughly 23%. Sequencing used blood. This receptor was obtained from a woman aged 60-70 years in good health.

CDR3 residues: CASSLAPGSGSQIAKNIQYF. CDR3 sequence (DNA): TGTGCCAGCAGCTTAGCCCCCGGTAGCGGGAGTCAGATAGCCAAAAACATTCAGTACTTC. This rearrangement joins TRBV7-2 to TRBJ2-4, with 9 bases fitting TRBD2. Germline V gene sequence: CDR1 SGHTA, CDR2 FQGNSA. J was trimmed by 0 bases and V by 0 bases; bases with no gene match: 12. This CDR3 region has 20 residues.